The subject of this entry is one TCR beta chain. The data belong to a study of blood T cell repertoires in COVID-19. Across the study: Whether acute or convalescent, the COVID-19 samples came from the United States, Italy and Spain.

V was pared by 4 bases and J by 6 bases, with 14 bases between. Germline V gives CDR1 KGHDR, CDR2 SFDVKD. This CDR3 is built from 14 residues. TCRdb keeps only in-frame clones here, not all; method: immunoSEQ multiplex PCR. The data hold tens of thousands of clones, with around 90% observed a single time. Sequenced input: peripheral blood. The clonotype comes from a man aged 80 or over with acute or convalescent COVID-19. The genes are TRBV24-1 and TRBJ1-2; D unclear. The CDR3 DNA is TGTGCCACCAGTGACCACCGGAGGCGGGATGGCTACACCTTC. Translated: CATSDHRRRDGYTF.